Detailed here is one T cell receptor beta chain. Its antigen is currently unknown. Trimming at V came to 0 bases and at J to 3 bases, leaving 3 bases not matched to a gene. This CDR3 region has 16 residues. Per germline, CDR1 LNHNV and CDR2 YYDKDF (reference sequence). CD4+CD25+CD127- Tregs, CD4+CD25- non-Tregs, CD4 and CD8 cells were sorted. This entry comes from a study of Tregs in tolerant kidney transplant recipients. Study details: The nonmyeloablative bone marrow transplants came from related graft donors, with transient mixed chimerism.

Study-level findings and limits: In tolerant patients, donor-specific Tregs outgrew total Tregs, suggesting antigen-driven expansion.

Sequencing used immunoSEQ multiplex PCR; TCRdb keeps in-frame clones, though not all of them. The sample records about 110,000 clones, nearly 90% being singletons. This chain links TRBV15 with TRBJ2-5, with TRBD2 identical over 11 bases. The source was CD4+ T cells from blood, collected before the transplant. The clonotype originates from a human donor who received a combined kidney and bone marrow transplant. The CDR3 sequence is CATSRDRGLAEETQYF. CDR3 DNA: TGTGCCACCAGCAGAGATAGGGGACTAGCGGAAGAGACCCAGTACTTC.